A selection of T cell receptor beta chains follows, all from one sample in a study of breast tumors, draining lymph nodes, adjacent tissues. In TCRdb, the multiplex PCR reads were re-called with MiXCR into one record per CDR3 protein. The sample includes about 200,000 distinct CDR3 sequences, 31% of them seen just once. The sample was axillary lymph node tissue. The receptor set was obtained from a female donor with breast cancer. Some clones in this sample may be carry-over from other donors' samples. Each CDR3 is given with its conserved first and last residue. Each record gives: V gene, D gene, J gene, clone size, CDR3 protein, CDR3 DNA. The D gene is left open where the match is weak. Some rows have no size entry. The others give once, few or many, or a class for an expanded clone.

TRBV24-1	-	TRBJ2-7	many	CATSEPGIPEQYF	TGTGCCACCAGTGAGCCCGGGATCCCCGAGCAGTACTTC
TRBV7-9	-	TRBJ1-2	many	CASSLVPGDYGYTF	TGTGCCAGCAGCTTAGTCCCGGGGGACTATGGCTACACCTTC
TRBV5-1	-	TRBJ2-5	many	CASSLDPWVKTQYF	TGCGCCAGCAGCTTAGACCCTTGGGTAAAGACCCAGTACTTC
TRBV5-8	TRBD1	TRBJ2-7	many	CASSEGWTGEAGEQYF	TGTGCCAGCAGCGAGGGATGGACAGGGGAAGCCGGGGAGCAGTACTTC
TRBV2	-	TRBJ1-4	-	CASSRDGEGSNEKLFF	TGTGCCAGCAGTAGAGATGGTGAAGGGAGTAATGAAAAACTGTTTTTT
TRBV9	TRBD1	TRBJ1-4	many	CASSDDRDEKLFF	TGTGCCAGCAGCGACGACAGGGATGAAAAACTGTTTTTT
TRBV12-3/TRBV12-4	-	TRBJ1-5	-	CASLPPGQSNQPQHF	TGTGCCAGCCTCCCCCCCGGACAGAGCAATCAGCCCCAGCATTTT
TRBV7-9	-	TRBJ2-7	many	CASSSLGHYEQYF	TGTGCCAGCAGCTCCTTAGGACACTACGAGCAGTACTTC
TRBV5-1	-	TRBJ2-1	many	CASTQGGGYNEQFF	TGCGCCAGTACACAGGGGGGGGGCTACAATGAGCAGTTCTTC
TRBV5-6	-	TRBJ1-2	many	CASSLGELSYTF	TGTGCCAGCAGCTTGGGGGAATTGAGCTACACCTTC
TRBV4-1	TRBD1	TRBJ1-6	-	CASSQEHGTASPLHF	TGTGCCAGCAGCCAAGAGCACGGGACAGCTTCACCCCTCCACTTT
TRBV20-1	TRBD1	TRBJ2-7	many	CSARGTGTYEQYF	TGCAGTGCTAGAGGGACAGGGACCTACGAGCAGTACTTC
TRBV7-3	-	TRBJ2-3	many	CASSFSETDTQYF	TGTGCCAGCAGCTTCTCGGAAACAGATACGCAGTATTTT
TRBV20-1	-	TRBJ2-6	-	CSARDPSGANVLTF	TGCAGTGCTAGAGATCCCTCTGGGGCCAACGTCCTGACTTTC
TRBV4-1	TRBD1	TRBJ2-3	many	CASSQGTGGIDTQYF	TGCGCCAGCAGCCAAGGGACAGGGGGAATAGATACGCAGTATTTT
TRBV11-2	-	TRBJ2-2	many	CASSLMDRGELFF	TGTGCCAGCAGCTTAATGGACAGAGGGGAGCTGTTTTTT
TRBV20-1	-	TRBJ1-5	many	CSARKSNQPQHF	TGCAGTGCTAGAAAAAGCAATCAGCCCCAGCATTTT
TRBV19	-	TRBJ2-1	many	CASSITGDGYNEQFF	TGTGCCAGTAGTATAACGGGAGACGGATACAATGAGCAGTTCTTC
TRBV11-2	-	TRBJ2-1	-	CASSLVRPGALNEQFF	TGTGCCAGCAGCTTAGTTCGGCCCGGGGCCCTCAATGAGCAGTTCTTC
TRBV4-2	TRBD1	TRBJ1-5	many	CASSPLTGDGGQPQHF	TGTGCCAGCAGCCCGTTGACAGGGGATGGAGGCCAGCCCCAGCATTTT
TRBV7-6	-	TRBJ2-6	-	CASSTQGTGANVLTF	TGTGCCAGCAGCACACAGGGGACTGGGGCCAACGTCCTGACCTTC
TRBV10-2	-	TRBJ1-2	-	CVSSESLRLDYGYTF	TGCGTCAGCAGTGAGTCTTTGCGGCTGGACTATGGCTACACCTTC
TRBV5-8	-	TRBJ1-2	many	CASSSGGDYGYTF	TGTGCCAGCAGCTCCGGGGGGGACTATGGCTACACCTTC
TRBV7-7	-	TRBJ2-6	many	CASSLAPLDSTGANVLTF	TGTGCTAGCAGCTTAGCACCTCTTGACTCGACTGGGGCCAACGTCCTGACTTTC
TRBV11-3	TRBD1	TRBJ2-3	-	CASSLGQGSDTQYF	TGTGCCAGCAGCTTAGGACAGGGTTCAGATACGCAGTATTTT
TRBV5-6	-	TRBJ2-5	many	CASSLAGKETQYF	TGTGCCAGCAGCCTGGCCGGGAAAGAGACCCAGTACTTC
TRBV12-3/TRBV12-4	-	TRBJ1-4	-	CASSPGNWLPATSEKLFF	TGTGCCAGCAGTCCCGGGAATTGGTTACCTGCAACTAGTGAAAAACTGTTTTTT
TRBV5-1	-	TRBJ1-6	-	CASSSRGGSPLHF	TGCGCCAGCAGCTCACGGGGGGGCTCACCCCTCCACTTT
TRBV5-5	-	TRBJ2-2	many	CASSLVSAATGELFF	TGTGCCAGCAGCTTGGTCTCGGCGGCTACCGGGGAGCTGTTTTTT
TRBV19	TRBD2	TRBJ2-1	-	CASSIGSGRGDEQFF	TGTGCCAGTAGTATCGGTAGCGGGAGAGGTGATGAGCAGTTCTTC
TRBV5-1	-	TRBJ2-3	many	CASSLEGDTQYF	TGCGCCAGCAGCTTGGAAGGGGATACGCAGTATTTT
TRBV20-1	-	TRBJ1-5	many	CSARDRLSNQPQHF	TGCAGTGCTAGAGATCGGTTAAGCAATCAGCCCCAGCATTTT
TRBV7-9	-	TRBJ1-4	many	CASSSGAGAANEKLFF	TGTGCCAGCAGCTCAGGCGCAGGGGCAGCTAATGAAAAACTGTTTTTT
TRBV4-3	-	TRBJ1-5	many	CASSQDGNQPQHF	TGCGCCAGCAGCCAAGATGGCAATCAGCCCCAGCATTTT
TRBV19	-	TRBJ1-6	once	CASSIRQGRSPLHF	TGTGCCAGTAGTATCAGGCAGGGGAGGTCACCCCTCCACTTT
TRBV5-1	TRBD2	TRBJ2-3	many	CASSLEGTTTDTQYF	TGCGCCAGCAGCTTGGAGGGGACTACCACAGATACGCAGTATTTT
TRBV28	TRBD1	TRBJ1-2	few	CASSSVPGQDYGYTF	TGTGCCAGCAGTTCCGTCCCGGGACAGGACTATGGCTACACCTTC
TRBV20-1	TRBD2	TRBJ2-5	many	CSATGLARETQYF	TGCAGTGCAACGGGACTAGCGCGCGAGACCCAGTACTTC
TRBV11-2	-	TRBJ1-6	many	CASSLGVASYNSPLHF	TGTGCCAGCAGCTTAGGGGTCGCTTCCTATAATTCACCCCTCCACTTT
TRBV24-1	-	TRBJ2-3	many	CATSDPGAGHTDTQYF	TGTGCCACCAGTGACCCTGGGGCAGGACACACAGATACGCAGTATTTT
TRBV28	TRBD2	TRBJ2-1	-	CASSIIPLAGVEQFF	TGTGCCAGCAGCATAATTCCTCTAGCGGGAGTGGAGCAGTTCTTC